This T cell receptor (beta chain) was sequenced in a study of CXCR3-negative and CXCR3-positive naive CD8 T cells. Of note for this clonotype: Its target is not known.

Regarding the study as a whole: CXCR3 levels fell partly with cryopreservation; most assays relied on fresh PBMCs.

The germline V gene has CDR1 MNHEY and CDR2 SVGEGT. This CDR3 has 18 residues. UMI-labeled TRB cDNA libraries were prepared by 5' RACE. Reanalyzing the 5' RACE reads, TCRdb keeps one entry per CDR3 protein, without DNA. The clone table shows 100,000 to 150,000 distinct CDR3 sequences, with the ten largest holding nearly 0.5%. The gene calls are TRBV6-2 or TRBV6-3 and TRBJ2-1; no DNA is available, so the TRBD2 call from TCRdb remains unchecked. This clonotype was obtained from a human donor in good health. Some clones in this sample may be carry-over from other donors' samples. Sequenced input: naive CXCR3- CD8+ T cells from blood. Subset in this sample: CD45RO-CCR7+CD27+CD95- naive CD8+ T cells lacking CXCR3 (TNR3-). CDR3: CASSYASGEVNSYNEQFF.